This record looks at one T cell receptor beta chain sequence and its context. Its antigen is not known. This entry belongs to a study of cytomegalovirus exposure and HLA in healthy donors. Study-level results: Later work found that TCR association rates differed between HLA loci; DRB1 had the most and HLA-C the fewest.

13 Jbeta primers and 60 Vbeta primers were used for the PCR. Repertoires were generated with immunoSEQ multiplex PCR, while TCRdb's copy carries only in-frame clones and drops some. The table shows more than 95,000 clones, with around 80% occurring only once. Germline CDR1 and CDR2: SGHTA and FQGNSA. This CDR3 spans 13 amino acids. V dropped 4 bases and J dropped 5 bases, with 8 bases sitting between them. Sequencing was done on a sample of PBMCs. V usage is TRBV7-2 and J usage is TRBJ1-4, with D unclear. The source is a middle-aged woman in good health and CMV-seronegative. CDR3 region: CASSSTRNEKLFF. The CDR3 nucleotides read TGTGCCAGCAGCTCCACCAGAAATGAAAAACTGTTTTTT.